Below, 13 T cell receptor beta chains from the same sample are listed, as sequenced in a study of CXCR3-negative and CXCR3-positive naive CD8 T cells. Study-wide findings and caveats: CXCR3-negative naive cells had less hydrophobic TRB CDR3s than did CXCR3-positive naive cells.

TRB cDNA was prepared as libraries by UMI-labeled 5' RACE. TCRdb re-called the 5' RACE reads and shows each CDR3 protein once, DNA omitted. The sample data list tens of thousands of distinct CDR3 sequences. Antigens of these TCRs are unknown. Sequenced: naive CXCR3+ CD8+ T cells from blood. Subset of the sample: CD45RO-CCR7+CD27+CD95- naive CD8+ T cells expressing CXCR3 (TNR3+). These receptors were obtained from a human donor in good health. Some clones in this sample may be carry-over from other donors' samples.

The genes are TRBV6-5 and TRBJ2-2; absent DNA, TCRdb's TRBD1 call cannot be checked. CDR1 MNHEY and CDR2 SVGAGI come from the germline V gene. The CDR3 runs 18 residues. This CDR3 is CASSYLLGTGHGDGELFF.

The chain couples TRBV4-3 to TRBJ1-1; TCRdb reports TRBD1, a call that lacks DNA to check it against. Per germline, CDR1 LGHNA and CDR2 YSLEER. This CDR3 is 15 amino acids long. The CDR3 loop is CASSQDRGMNTEAFF.

The gene calls are TRBV12-3 or TRBV12-4 and TRBJ2-7; as DNA is missing, the TRBD1 call by TCRdb cannot be tested. CDR3 length: 18 amino acids. The CDR3 here is CASSASDRTRGTVYEQYF.

The rearrangement joins TRBV28 to TRBJ2-3; TCRdb's D call, TRBD1, is unchecked because there is no DNA. This CDR3 has 15 amino acids. Germline CDR1 is MDHEN and CDR2 is SYDVKM. The CDR3 sequence: CASSFEGRGPDTQYF.

This CDR3 is CASSFLAEETQYF. The genes are TRBV12-3 or TRBV12-4 and TRBJ2-5; there is no DNA to check the TCRdb D call of TRBD2. CDR3 length: 13 amino acids.

V and J are TRBV12-3 or TRBV12-4 and TRBJ2-5. The CDR3 loop spans 13 amino acids. The CDR3 spells CASSLMDEETQYF.

The chain has TRBV6-5 and TRBJ1-1. The CDR3 has 16 amino acids. CDR1 is MNHEY, CDR2 SVGAGI, per germline. CDR3 sequence reads: CASRHPVGVMNTEAFF.

The V call is TRBV7-2, the J call TRBJ2-2; TCRdb reports TRBD1, a call that lacks DNA to check it against. The CDR3 has 17 amino acids. From germline, CDR1 is SGHTA and CDR2 FQGNSA. The CDR3 here is CASSLDSYTANTGELFF.

The chain joins TRBV7-6 to TRBJ2-7. The CDR3 has 15 residues. Germline CDR1 and CDR2: SGHVS and FNYEAQ. CDR3 residues: CASSLEAAASYEQYF. Looking up the rest from reference TRBV7-6 and TRBJ2-7 gives the full variable domain: GAGVSQSPRYKVTKRGQDVALRCDPISGHVSLYWYRQALGQGPEFLTYFNYEAQQDKSGLPNDRFSAERPEGSISTLTIQRTEQRDSAMYRCASSLEAAASYEQYFGPGTRLTVT.

The J gene is TRBJ1-1, the V gene TRBV3-1. CDR3 size: 15 residues. The germline V gene encodes CDR1 LGHDT and CDR2 YNNKEL (reference sequence). The CDR3 loop is CASSQVMDGYLFAFF.

V gene TRBV15 combines with J gene TRBJ2-7. Looked up from germline, CDR1 is LNHNV and CDR2 is YYDKDF (reference sequence). The CDR3 extends over 16 amino acids. The CDR3 here is CATSRVSTDLTYEQYF.

The rearrangement links TRBV28 to TRBJ2-3; TCRdb selects TRBD2, and the lack of DNA leaves this call unchecked. The CDR3 spans 17 residues. Per the germline V gene, CDR1 is MDHEN and CDR2 is SYDVKM. The CDR3 region is CASSSTWTSGSTDTQYF. Complete variable domain (other parts from reference TRBV28 and TRBJ2-3): DVKVTQSSRYLVKRTGEKVFLECVQDMDHENMFWYRQDPGLGLRLIYFSYDVKMKEKGDIPEGYSVSREKKERFSLILESASTNQTSMYLCASSSTWTSGSTDTQYFGPGTRLTVL.

The chain uses TRBV11-2 and TRBJ1-5; the TRBD1 assignment by TCRdb is unverifiable without DNA. Germline lookup yields CDR1 SGHAT and CDR2 FQNNGV. This CDR3 is 15 amino acids long. CDR3 in amino acids: CASSLSGDSYQPQHF.